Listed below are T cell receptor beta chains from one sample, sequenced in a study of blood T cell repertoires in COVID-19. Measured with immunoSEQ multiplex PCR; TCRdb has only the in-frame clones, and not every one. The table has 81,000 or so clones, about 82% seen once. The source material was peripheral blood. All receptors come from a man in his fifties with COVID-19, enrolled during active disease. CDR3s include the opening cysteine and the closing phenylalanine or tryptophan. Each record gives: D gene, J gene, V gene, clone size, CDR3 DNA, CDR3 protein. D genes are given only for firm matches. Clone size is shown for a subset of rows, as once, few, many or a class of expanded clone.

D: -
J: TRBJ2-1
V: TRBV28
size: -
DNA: TGTGCCAGCGCAGTCTCCTACAATGAGCAGTTCTTC
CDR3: CASAVSYNEQFF

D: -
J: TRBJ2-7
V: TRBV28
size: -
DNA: TGTGCCAGCAGTTTATACGGGGGTAACTACGAGCAGTACTTC
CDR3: CASSLYGGNYEQYF

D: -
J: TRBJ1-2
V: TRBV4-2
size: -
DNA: TGTGCCAGCAGCTCCGGGGGAGGCTACACCTTC
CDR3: CASSSGGGYTF

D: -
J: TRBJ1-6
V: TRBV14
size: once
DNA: TGTGCCAGCAGCCAAGACCTACAGGCTAATTCACCCCTCCACTTT
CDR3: CASSQDLQANSPLHF

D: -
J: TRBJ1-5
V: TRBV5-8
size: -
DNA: TGTGCCAGCAGCTTCGCCAGGAACAATCAGCCCCAGCATTTT
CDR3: CASSFARNNQPQHF

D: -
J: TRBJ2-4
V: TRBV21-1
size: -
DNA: TGTGCCAGTCCTCCCCGGGACAGGGCCAGAAACATTCAGTACTTC
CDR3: CASPPRDRARNIQYF

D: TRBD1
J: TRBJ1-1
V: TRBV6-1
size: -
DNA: TGTGCCAGCAGTGAAAGACAGGGGGACACTGAAGCTTTCTTT
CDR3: CASSERQGDTEAFF

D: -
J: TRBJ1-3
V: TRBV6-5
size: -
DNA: TGTGCCAGCAGTTACTCGACTTCGAGCTCTGGAAACACCATATATTTT
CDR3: CASSYSTSSSGNTIYF

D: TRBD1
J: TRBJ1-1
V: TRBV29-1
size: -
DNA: TGCGGCGCCGGACAGGTGGGCACTGAAGCTTTCTTT
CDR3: CGAGQVGTEAFF

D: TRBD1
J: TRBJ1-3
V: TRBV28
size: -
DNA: TGTGCCAGCAGAGAGGGGACAGGGTCTGGAAACACCATATATTTT
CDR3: CASREGTGSGNTIYF

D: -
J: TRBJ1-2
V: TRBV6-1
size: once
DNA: TGTGCCAGCAGTGAAGATGTCGGGGTGGCCGCGGATGGCTACACCTTC
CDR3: CASSEDVGVAADGYTF

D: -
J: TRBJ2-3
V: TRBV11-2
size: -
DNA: TGTGCCAGCAGCTTAGTAGTGGATACGCAGTATTTT
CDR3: CASSLVVDTQYF

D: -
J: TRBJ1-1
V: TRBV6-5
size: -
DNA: TGTGCCAGCAGTTCCGGGGGGTTGGGAAGGGATACTGAAGCTTTCTTT
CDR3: CASSSGGLGRDTEAFF

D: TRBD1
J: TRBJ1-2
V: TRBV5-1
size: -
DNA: TGCGCCAGTATGACAGGGACTGGAAGCTATGGCTACACCTTC
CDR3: CASMTGTGSYGYTF

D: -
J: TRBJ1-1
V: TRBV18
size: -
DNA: TGTGCCAGCTCACCAGTGGGGAGGGGGTGGAACACTGAAGCTTTCTTT
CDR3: CASSPVGRGWNTEAFF

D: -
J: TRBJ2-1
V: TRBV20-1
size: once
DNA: TGCAGTGCTGAAAAGCGGGATGAGCAGTTCTTC
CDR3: CSAEKRDEQFF

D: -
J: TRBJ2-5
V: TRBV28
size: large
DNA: TGTGCCAGCAGGAACAGGGCAGGGCAAGAGACCCAGTACTTC
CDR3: CASRNRAGQETQYF

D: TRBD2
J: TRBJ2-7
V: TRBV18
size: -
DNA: TGTGCCAGCTCACCCAGGGAGGGGAGCTCCTACGAGCAGTACTTC
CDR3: CASSPREGSSYEQYF

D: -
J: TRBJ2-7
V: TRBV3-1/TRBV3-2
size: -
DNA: TGTGCCAGCAGCCAAGGGTCAGGGCTGAACTACGAGCAGTACTTC
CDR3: CASSQGSGLNYEQYF

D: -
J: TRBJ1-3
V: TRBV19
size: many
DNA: TGTGCCAGTAGTATTACGGGCAGGGCGAATTACGGAAACACCATATATTTT
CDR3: CASSITGRANYGNTIYF

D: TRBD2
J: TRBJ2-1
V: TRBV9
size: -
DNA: TGTGCCAGCAGCGTAGAGTTTCGCGGGAGTGGCCCAAATGAGCAGTTCTTC
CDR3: CASSVEFRGSGPNEQFF

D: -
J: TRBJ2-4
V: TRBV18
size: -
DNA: TGTGCCAGCTCCCCGAACCTGAGTAACAAAAACATTCAGTACTTC
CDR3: CASSPNLSNKNIQYF

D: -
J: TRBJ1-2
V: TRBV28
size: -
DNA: TGTGCCAGCAGTTTTGGGGGGGTATTAGTCTATGGCTACACCTTC
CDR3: CASSFGGVLVYGYTF

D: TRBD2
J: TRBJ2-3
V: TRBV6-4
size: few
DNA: TGTGCCAGCAGTGACGCGGCGGGAGGGCCGGCAGATACGCAGTATTTT
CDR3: CASSDAAGGPADTQYF

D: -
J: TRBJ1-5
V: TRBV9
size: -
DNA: TGTGCCAGCAGCGTAGAAGGGACGGGGGTCCAGCCCCAGCATTTT
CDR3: CASSVEGTGVQPQHF

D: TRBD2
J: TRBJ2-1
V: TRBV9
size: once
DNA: TGTGCCAGCAGCGTAGCTGGACTAGCGAGGATCGATGAGCAGTTCTTC
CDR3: CASSVAGLARIDEQFF

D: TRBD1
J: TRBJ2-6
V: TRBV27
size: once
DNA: TGTGCCAGCAGTCCACACAGGGGGCGCAGTACTGGGGCCAACGTCCTGACTTTC
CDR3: CASSPHRGRSTGANVLTF

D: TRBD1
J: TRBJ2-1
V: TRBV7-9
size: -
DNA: TGTGCCAGCAGCTCAAACACGGACAGGGCCTACAATGAGCAGTTCTTC
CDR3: CASSSNTDRAYNEQFF

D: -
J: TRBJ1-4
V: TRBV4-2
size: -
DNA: TGTGCCAGCAGCCAAGATCGTAATAATGAAAAACTGTTTTTT
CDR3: CASSQDRNNEKLFF

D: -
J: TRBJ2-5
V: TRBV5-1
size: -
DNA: TGCGCCAGCAGCTTCCCAGGGGAAGAGACCCAGTACTTC
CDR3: CASSFPGEETQYF

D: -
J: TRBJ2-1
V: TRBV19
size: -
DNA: TGTGCCAGTAATCGCGGGACGGTAAGGAATGAGCAGTTCTTC
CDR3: CASNRGTVRNEQFF

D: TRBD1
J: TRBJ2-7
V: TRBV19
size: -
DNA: TGTGCCAGTACAGCCGGGACAGGGGGCTCCTACGAGCAGTACTTC
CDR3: CASTAGTGGSYEQYF

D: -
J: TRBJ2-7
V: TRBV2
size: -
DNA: TGTGCCAGCAGTGGTCGAGGAGGTAGGGACGAGCAGTACTTC
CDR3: CASSGRGGRDEQYF

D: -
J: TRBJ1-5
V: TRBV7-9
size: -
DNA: TGTGCCAGCAGCACGGGACAAGCTAATCAGCCCCAGCATTTT
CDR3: CASSTGQANQPQHF

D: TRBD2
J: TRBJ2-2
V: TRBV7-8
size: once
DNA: TGTGCCAGCAGCTTAACGATTGGGGTTAGCGGGGACGCGAACACCGGGGAGCTGTTTTTT
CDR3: CASSLTIGVSGDANTGELFF

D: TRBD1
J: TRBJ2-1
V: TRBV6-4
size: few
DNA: TGTGCCAGCAGTGACTCGACAGGGGGCTACAATGAGCAGTTCTTC
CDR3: CASSDSTGGYNEQFF

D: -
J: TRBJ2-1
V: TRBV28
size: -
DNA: TGTGCCAGCAGTTTAAGGTATCCTAGAGAGCAGTTCTTC
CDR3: CASSLRYPREQFF

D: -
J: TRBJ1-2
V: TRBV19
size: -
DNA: TGTGCCAGTACCCCGGTCTCCACAGGGAGTAAGGGTGGCTACACCTTC
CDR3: CASTPVSTGSKGGYTF

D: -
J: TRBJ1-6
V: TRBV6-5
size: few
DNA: TGTGCCAGCAGTTACGAGGGTAATTCACCCCTCCACTTT
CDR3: CASSYEGNSPLHF

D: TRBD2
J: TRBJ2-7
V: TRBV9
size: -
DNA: TGTGCCAGCAGCCCCTTCGGACTAGCGAGCAACGAGCAGTACTTC
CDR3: CASSPFGLASNEQYF

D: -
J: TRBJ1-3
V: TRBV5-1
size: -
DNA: TGCGCCAGCAAAGCGGGGATCTCTGGAAACACCATATATTTT
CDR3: CASKAGISGNTIYF

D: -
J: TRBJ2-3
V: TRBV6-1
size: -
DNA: TGTGCCAGCAGTGATACCAGCGGTGGGGCAGATACGCAGTATTTT
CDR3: CASSDTSGGADTQYF

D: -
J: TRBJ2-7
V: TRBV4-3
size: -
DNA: TGCGCCAGCAGAGAACAGTCCCCCGAGCAGTACTTC
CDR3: CASREQSPEQYF

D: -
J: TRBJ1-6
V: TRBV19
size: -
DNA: TGTGCCAGTAGCAAGGGACTGGGACCCCTCCACTTT
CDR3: CASSKGLGPLHF

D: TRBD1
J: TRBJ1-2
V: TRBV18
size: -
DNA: TGTGCCAGCTCACCCGGGACAGCCTACTATGGCTACACCTTC
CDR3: CASSPGTAYYGYTF

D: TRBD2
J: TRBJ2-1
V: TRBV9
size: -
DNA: TGTGCCAGCAGCTACGACTGGGGAGCGGGAGGGCCGGGAGAGCAGTTCTTC
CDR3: CASSYDWGAGGPGEQFF

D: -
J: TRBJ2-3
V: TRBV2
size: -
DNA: TGTGCCAGCAGTAGCCTACTTACGCAGTATTTT
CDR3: CASSSLLTQYF

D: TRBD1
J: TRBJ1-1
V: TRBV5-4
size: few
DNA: TGTGCCAGCAGCTTAAAGACAGGGGAGAACACTGAAGCTTTCTTT
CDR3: CASSLKTGENTEAFF

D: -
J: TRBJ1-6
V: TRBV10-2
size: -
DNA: TGCGCCAGCAGTGAGAGTGCCGGGAGCTATAATTCACCCCTCCACTTT
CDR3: CASSESAGSYNSPLHF

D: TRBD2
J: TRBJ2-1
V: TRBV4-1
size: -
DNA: TGCGCCAGCAGCTTATCCGGGACTAGCGGGATGAGCTCCTACAATGAGCAGTTCTTC
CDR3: CASSLSGTSGMSSYNEQFF

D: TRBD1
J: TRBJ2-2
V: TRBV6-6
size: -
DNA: TGTGCCAGCAACAACAACAGGGGGCCTTTCGGGGAGCTGTTTTTT
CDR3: CASNNNRGPFGELFF

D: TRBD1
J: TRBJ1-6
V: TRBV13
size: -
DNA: TGTGCCAGCAGCTTATACCCCGGGACAGGAAAAAGCGCAGGTTCACCCCTCCACTTT
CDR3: CASSLYPGTGKSAGSPLHF

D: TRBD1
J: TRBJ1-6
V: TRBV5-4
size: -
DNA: TGTGCCAGCAGCATGAGGACAGGGAATAATTCACCCCTCCACTTT
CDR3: CASSMRTGNNSPLHF

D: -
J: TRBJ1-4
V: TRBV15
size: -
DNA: TGTGCCACCAGCAGACCGAGGGACAACGATGAAAAACTGTTTTTT
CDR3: CATSRPRDNDEKLFF

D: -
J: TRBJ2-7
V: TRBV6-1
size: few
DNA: TGTGCCAGCAGTGAAGACGGCCACTCGGCGGAGGGGTACGAGCAGTACTTC
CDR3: CASSEDGHSAEGYEQYF

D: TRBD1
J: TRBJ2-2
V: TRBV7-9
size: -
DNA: TGTGCCAGCAGCCGCACAGGGGTGCCCGGGGAGCTGTTTTTT
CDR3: CASSRTGVPGELFF

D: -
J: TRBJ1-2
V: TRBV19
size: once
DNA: TGTGCCAGTAGTCCCATCGGGAAAACCCACGGGATCTATGGCTACACCTTC
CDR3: CASSPIGKTHGIYGYTF